Presented here are 7 T cell receptor beta chains from one specimen sequenced in a study of cytomegalovirus exposure and HLA in healthy donors. 60 Vbeta and 13 Jbeta primers were used in PCR. Only in-frame clones appear in the TCRdb table, and some are missing; sequencing was by immunoSEQ multiplex PCR. The sample includes about 160,000 clones. Sequencing was done on a sample of PBMCs. These receptor sequences come from a man between 25 and 39 years old in good health and CMV-seronegative.

The V gene is TRBV2, the J gene TRBJ2-6; possible D gene TRBD1, 6 bases. The CDR3 consists of 17 residues. V lost 7 bases and J 4 bases, leaving 20 bases between the germline ends. Germline V gene lookup returns CDR1 SNHLY and CDR2 FYNNEI. The DNA of the CDR3 is TGTGCCAGCACTCAGAGACAGGCCAGTGCAGGGGCCAACGTCCTGACTTTC. Translation: CASTQRQASAGANVLTF.

The CDR3 spells CASSRQGMDNTEAFF. CDR3 nucleotide sequence: TGTGCCAGTAGTCGACAGGGAATGGATAACACTGAAGCTTTCTTT. The chain couples TRBV19 to TRBJ1-1; 7 bases are shared with TRBD1. The CDR3 consists of 15 residues. Germline V gene data show CDR1 as LNHDA and CDR2 as SQIVND (reference sequence). J gave up 2 bases and V 5 bases, and 8 bases lay outside the gene matches.

V usage is TRBV6-5 and J usage is TRBJ2-1; 12 bases map to TRBD2. Germline CDR1 MNHEY, CDR2 SVGAGI. This CDR3 region has 14 residues. Unmatched junction bases numbered 5, after V lost 4 bases and J lost 10 bases. The CDR3 spells CASSFGLAGSEQFF. CDR3 nucleotide sequence: TGTGCCAGCAGTTTCGGACTAGCGGGGAGCGAGCAGTTCTTC.

The chain couples TRBV6-4 to TRBJ2-3; D possibly corresponds to TRBD2 (5 bases). Germline V gene lookup returns CDR1 MRHNA and CDR2 SNTAGT. V was trimmed by 3 bases and J by 5 bases, leaving 15 bases between them. The CDR3 has 15 residues. The CDR3 protein is CASSEFPGVGDTQYF. CDR3 in DNA: TGTGCCAGCAGTGAGTTCCCCGGGGTCGGAGATACGCAGTATTTT.

The chain joins TRBV14 to TRBJ2-2; the D is unclear. V was trimmed by 2 bases and J by 4 bases, leaving 5 bases between them. Germline CDR1 SGHDN, CDR2 FVKESK. The CDR3 sequence is 13 residues long. The CDR3 region is CASSQYFTGELFF. In DNA, the CDR3 is TGTGCCAGCAGCCAATATTTCACCGGGGAGCTGTTTTTT.

The J gene is TRBJ2-3, the V gene TRBV5-6; 8 bases are shared with TRBD2. The CDR3 consists of 15 residues. The germline CDR1 and CDR2 sequences are SGHDT and YYEEEE. V lost 0 bases and J lost 3; bases outside the gene matches: 3. The CDR3 sequence: CASSLETGGTDTQYF. The CDR3 nucleotides read TGTGCCAGCAGCTTGGAGACGGGAGGGACAGATACGCAGTATTTT.

The chain carries TRBV6-1 and TRBJ1-1, with D hard to call. V lost 4 bases and J lost 6, with 12 bases in between. From germline, CDR1 is MNHNS and CDR2 SASEGT. The CDR3 has 13 residues. CDR3 sequence reads: CASSAEFYAEAFF. DNA for the CDR3: TGTGCCAGCAGTGCCGAGTTCTACGCTGAAGCTTTCTTT.